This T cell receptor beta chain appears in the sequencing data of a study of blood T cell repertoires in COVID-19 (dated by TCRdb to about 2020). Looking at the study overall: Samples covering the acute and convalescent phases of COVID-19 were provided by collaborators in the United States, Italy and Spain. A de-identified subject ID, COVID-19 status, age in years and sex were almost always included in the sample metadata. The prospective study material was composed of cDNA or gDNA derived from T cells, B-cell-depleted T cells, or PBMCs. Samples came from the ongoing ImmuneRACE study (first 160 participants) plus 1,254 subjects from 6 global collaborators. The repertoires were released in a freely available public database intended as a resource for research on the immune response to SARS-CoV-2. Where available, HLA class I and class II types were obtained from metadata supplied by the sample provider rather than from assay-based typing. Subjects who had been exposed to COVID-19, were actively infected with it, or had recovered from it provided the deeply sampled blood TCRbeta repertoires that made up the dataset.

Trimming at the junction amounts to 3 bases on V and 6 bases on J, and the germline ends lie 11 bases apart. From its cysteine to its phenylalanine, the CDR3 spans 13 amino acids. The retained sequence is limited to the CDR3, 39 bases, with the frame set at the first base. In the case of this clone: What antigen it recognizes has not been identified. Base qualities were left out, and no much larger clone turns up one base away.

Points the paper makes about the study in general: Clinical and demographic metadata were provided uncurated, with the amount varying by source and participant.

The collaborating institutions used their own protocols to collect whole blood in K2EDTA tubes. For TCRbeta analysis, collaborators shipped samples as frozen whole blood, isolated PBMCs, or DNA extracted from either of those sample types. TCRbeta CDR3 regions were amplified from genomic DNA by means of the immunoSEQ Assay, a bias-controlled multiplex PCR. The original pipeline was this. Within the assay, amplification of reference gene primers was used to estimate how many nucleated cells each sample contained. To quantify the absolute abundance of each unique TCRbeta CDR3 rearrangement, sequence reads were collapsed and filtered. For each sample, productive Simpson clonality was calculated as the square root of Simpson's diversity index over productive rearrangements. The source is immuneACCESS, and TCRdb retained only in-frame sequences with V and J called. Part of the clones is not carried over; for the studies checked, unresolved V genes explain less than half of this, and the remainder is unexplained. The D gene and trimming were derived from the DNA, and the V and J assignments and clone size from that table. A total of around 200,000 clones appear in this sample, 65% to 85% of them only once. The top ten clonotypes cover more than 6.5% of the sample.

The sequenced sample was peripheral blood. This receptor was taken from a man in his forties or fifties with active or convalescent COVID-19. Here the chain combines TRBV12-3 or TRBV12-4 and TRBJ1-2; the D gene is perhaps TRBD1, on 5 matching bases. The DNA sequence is TGTGCCAGCAGTTTTAGGGCAGGGAATGGCTACACCTTC. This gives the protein CASSFRAGNGYTF.